The 18 T cell receptor beta chains below all came from one sample that was sequenced in a study of blood T cell repertoires in COVID-19 (TCRdb year 2020). Preparation of the library involved the immunoSEQ multiplex PCR assay. Here the immuneACCESS table is served through TCRdb, limited to in-frame sequences with V and J called. Missing clones are a known gap in these copies; in checked studies unresolved V genes cover under half, and the rest lacks a known reason. This sample has more than 150,000 clones in its table, and roughly 86% of those were observed once. Roughly 7% of the sample belongs to the ten largest clones. Sequencing input: peripheral blood. The receptors originated from a man aged 50 to 60 with active or convalescent COVID-19.

V gene TRBV3-1 (or the pseudogene TRBV3-2) combines with J gene TRBJ2-1; 8 bases match TRBD2. Germline CDR1 LGHDT, CDR2 YNNKEL (reference sequence). The CDR3 sequence is 14 residues long. After removal of 0 bases from V and 9 bases from J, the junction contained 4 bases not matched to a gene. In DNA form, the CDR3 reads TGTGCCAGCAGCCAAGATGGGCTAGCGGGTGAGCAGTTCTTC. It encodes CASSQDGLAGEQFF.

This CDR3 reads CASSRSGTEPYSGNTIYF. CDR3 in DNA: TGTGCCAGCAGCCGGTCCGGGACAGAGCCATACTCTGGAAACACCATATATTTT. The chain combines TRBV14 with TRBJ1-3; 7 bases are shared with TRBD1. Unmatched junction bases numbered 12, after V lost 4 bases and J lost 0 bases. Germline V lookup: CDR1 SGHDN, CDR2 FVKESK. This CDR3 region has 18 residues.

This clone was seen only once. This chain links TRBV18 with TRBJ2-5; D ambiguous. V lost 6 bases to trimming and J lost 5 bases, with 10 bases between them. CDR3 length: 12 amino acids. The germline CDR1 and CDR2 sequences are KGHSH and LQKENI. CDR3: CASSSVRETQYF. The CDR3, as DNA: TGTGCCAGCTCTTCGGTACGTGAGACCCAGTACTTC.

This CDR3 reads CASKKASGRALSSYNEQFF. The CDR3 bases are TGTGCCAGTAAAAAGGCTAGCGGGAGGGCCCTGAGCTCCTACAATGAGCAGTTCTTC. The chain joins TRBV19 to TRBJ2-1; 12 nucleotides line up with TRBD2. This CDR3 is built from 19 residues. V lost 7 bases and J lost 0; bases outside the gene matches: 13. The V gene's germline CDR1 is LNHDA and CDR2 SQIVND (reference sequence).

The J gene is TRBJ2-2, the V gene TRBV24-1; D not resolved. Germline V gene lookup returns CDR1 KGHDR and CDR2 SFDVKD. The germline V and J ends were trimmed by 5 bases and 0 bases, with 6 bases remaining between them. The CDR3 loop spans 14 amino acids. CDR3 in DNA: TGTGCCACCAGTGGGCACACGAACACCGGGGAGCTGTTTTTT. It is translated as CATSGHTNTGELFF.

This chain connects TRBV7-2 to TRBJ2-1, with 9 bases fitting TRBD2. The CDR3 totals 19 residues. The ends lost 5 bases at V and 10 bases at J; junction bases unmatched: 24. CDR1 is SGHTA, CDR2 FQGNSA, per germline. Here the CDR3 reads CASSLLPGDAGGQAVEQFF. Here the CDR3 DNA reads TGTGCCAGCAGCCTCCTCCCGGGAGATGCGGGGGGGCAGGCTGTGGAGCAGTTCTTC.

The V and J genes are TRBV6-2 or TRBV6-3 and TRBJ1-2; possibly TRBD1 for D (6 bases). Germline assignment: CDR1 MNHEY and CDR2 SVGEGT. The CDR3 has 15 residues. Trimming stripped 4 bases from V and 6 bases from J, with 18 bases between. The CDR3 reads CASSSAGEGTDGYTF. In nucleotides, the CDR3 is TGTGCCAGCAGTTCTGCAGGGGAGGGGACGGATGGCTACACCTTC.

This chain links TRBV6-1 with TRBJ1-4, with TRBD1 as a possible D gene (5 bases). The V end lost 3 bases, the J end lost 4 bases, and 9 bases lay between the germline ends. The CDR3 length is 14 residues. Looked up from germline, CDR1 is MNHNS and CDR2 is SASEGT. CDR3 nucleotide sequence: TGTGCCAGCAGTGAGCGGCAGGGTAATGAAAAACTGTTTTTT. This translates into CASSERQGNEKLFF.

The rearrangement uses TRBV6-5 and TRBJ1-4; the D gene is possibly TRBD1 (5 bases). This CDR3 has 15 amino acids. The V and J ends lost 6 bases and 3 bases respectively, with 14 bases between them. Germline CDR1 MNHEY, CDR2 SVGAGI. CDR3 region: CASRLWGGSNEKLFF. The CDR3 nucleotides read TGTGCCAGCAGGCTATGGGGGGGGTCTAATGAAAAACTGTTTTTT.

The rearrangement links TRBV18 to TRBJ2-2; possibly TRBD2 for D (6 bases). Trimming cost V 4 bases and J 4 bases, with 13 bases left between them. This CDR3 is built from 15 residues. CDR1 is KGHSH and CDR2 is LQKENI in the germline V gene. CDR3 DNA sequence: TGTGCCAGCTCACGCGGGATCGAGGTCACCGGGGAGCTGTTTTTT. Protein: CASSRGIEVTGELFF.

The CDR3 DNA sequence: TGTGCCAGCAGTGAAGCCCCCCAGCGGGGGGCACTTCAAGAGACCCAGTACTTC. Translated, it gives CASSEAPQRGALQETQYF. The rearrangement joins TRBV6-1 to TRBJ2-5; TRBD2 matches 9 bases. The CDR3 runs 18 residues. Germline V gene lookup returns CDR1 MNHNS and CDR2 SASEGT. J gave up 2 bases and V 0 bases, and 10 bases lay outside the gene matches.

The rearrangement uses TRBV7-9 and TRBJ2-7; TRBD2 matches at 7 bases. The CDR3 totals 14 residues. J lost 3 bases, V lost 5 bases, and 7 bases had no gene match. Per germline, CDR1 SEHNR and CDR2 FQNEAQ (reference sequence). CDR3 protein: CASSLAGTNYEQYF. The CDR3 nucleotides are TGTGCCAGCAGCCTTGCCGGGACTAACTACGAGCAGTACTTC. The whole variable domain, remainder taken from reference TRBV7-9 and TRBJ2-7, is DTGVSQNPRHKITKRGQNVTFRCDPISEHNRLYWYRQTLGQGPEFLTYFQNEAQLEKSRLLSDRFSAERPKGSFSTLEIQRTEQGDSAMYLCASSLAGTNYEQYFGPGTRLTVT.

The rearrangement uses TRBV19 and TRBJ2-2; D perhaps matches TRBD2 (6 bases). The CDR3 consists of 12 residues. Trimming left V 6 bases short and J 7 bases short, with 9 bases between. The germline V gene has CDR1 LNHDA and CDR2 SQIVND (reference sequence). The CDR3 nucleotides are TGTGCCAGTAGGCAGGGAGGCGGGGAGCTGTTTTTT. Residues: CASRQGGGELFF.

The J gene is TRBJ2-5, the V gene TRBV12-3 or TRBV12-4; D is ambiguous. The length of the CDR3 is 13 residues. Trimming removed 1 base at V and 4 bases at J, with 7 bases between. The CDR3 sequence: CASSLVPRETQYF. The CDR3 nucleotides are TGTGCCAGCAGTTTAGTACCGCGAGAGACCCAGTACTTC.

The V gene is TRBV4-1, the J gene TRBJ2-2; 7 bases fit TRBD2. Germline V CDR1 and CDR2: MGHRA, YSYEKL. The CDR3 has 16 amino acids. V lost 3 bases and J lost 0; bases outside the gene matches: 4. Here the CDR3 DNA reads TGCGCCAGCAGCCAGGAGCGGGGCACGAACACCGGGGAGCTGTTTTTT. Its translation is CASSQERGTNTGELFF.

This chain joins TRBV2 and TRBJ2-3; 7 positions agree with TRBD2. Losses at the gene ends were 3 bases for V and 2 bases for J; bases not matched to a gene: 5. Per the germline V gene, CDR1 is SNHLY and CDR2 is FYNNEI. There are 15 residues in the CDR3. The CDR3 is CASSDVAGHTDTQYF. CDR3 DNA sequence: TGTGCCAGCAGTGATGTAGCGGGCCACACAGATACGCAGTATTTT.

This clone was observed many times. The gene calls are TRBV6-5 and TRBJ1-3; TRBD1 aligns across 7 bases. The CDR3 totals 15 residues. Per germline, CDR1 MNHEY and CDR2 SVGAGI. After removal of 10 bases from V and 0 bases from J, the junction contained 9 bases not matched to a gene. CDR3 bases: TGTGCCACCCCCGGACAGGATCACTCTGGAAACACCATATATTTT. Translating gives CATPGQDHSGNTIYF.

This chain links TRBV6-5 with TRBJ1-2; TRBD1 matches 11 bases. V gave up 8 bases and J gave up 7 bases; unmatched junction bases: 3. This CDR3 has 12 residues. Germline V lookup: CDR1 MNHEY, CDR2 SVGAGI. The CDR3 reads CASGQGAVGYTF. The CDR3 DNA is TGTGCCAGCGGACAGGGGGCGGTTGGCTACACCTTC.